Sequencing of this TCR beta chain was carried out in a study of blood T cell repertoires in COVID-19 (dated by TCRdb to about 2020). The study in broad terms: The collaborator samples originated in the United States, Italy and Spain and spanned the acute and convalescent phases of COVID-19. HLA class I and class II types, where available, came from metadata supplied by the sample provider rather than from assay-based typing. Deeply sampled blood TCRbeta repertoires from subjects exposed to, actively infected with, or recovered from COVID-19 were included in the dataset. The material from the prospective study consisted of cDNA or gDNA derived from T cells, B-cell-depleted T cells, or PBMCs. The repertoires were released in a freely available public database meant as a resource for research on the immune response to SARS-CoV-2. Nearly every sample came with metadata listing a de-identified subject ID, COVID-19 status, age in years and sex. The samples were drawn from the first 160 participants of the ongoing ImmuneRACE study and from 1,200 or so subjects provided by 6 global collaborators. Study-level results and caveats: Clinical and demographic metadata were provided uncurated, with the amount varying by source and participant.

The immunoSEQ Assay, a bias-controlled multiplex PCR, was used to amplify TCRbeta CDR3 regions from genomic DNA. From the authors' description of their analysis: Nucleated cell counts per sample were estimated from amplification of reference gene primers within the assay. Sequence reads were collapsed and filtered to measure the absolute abundance of every unique TCRbeta CDR3 rearrangement. Productive Simpson clonality was computed per sample as the square root of Simpson's diversity index over productive rearrangements. Sourced from immuneACCESS, this table was stored by TCRdb with only in-frame sequences that have V and J called. A share of the clones is absent; for the studies checked, an unresolved V gene accounts for under half, and the remainder has no known explanation. That table gives V, J and clone size, and the DNA gave D and trimming. This sample is represented by 120,000 to 150,000 clones; approximately 87% of them were singletons. The ten largest clones capture approximately 1.3% of the sample.

CDR3 length: 17 amino acids, cysteine to phenylalanine. Just the 51-base CDR3 DNA is kept, in frame starting at base 1. Worth noting for this clone: Its antigen target is currently unknown. No much larger clonotype is one base removed from it; base qualities were not supplied.

Participants in the prospective study were aged about 18 to 100 years, lived in some 24 United States geographic areas, and enrolled through a virtual design. To assign participants to cohorts, the prospective study relied on clinical history that participants themselves reported in a screening survey and a study questionnaire. Each participant in the prospective study had whole blood, serum and a nasopharyngeal or oropharyngeal swab collected by mobile phlebotomists. Over a roughly 2-month period, participants in the prospective study had the option of providing additional blood draws and questionnaires. Prospective study blood samples were shipped either frozen or at room temperature before DNA extraction.

Sequencing was carried out using PBMCs or T cells enriched from blood (not recorded which). The receptor was derived from a young woman with acute COVID-19. The V gene is TRBV21-1 and the J gene is TRBJ2-1; the D segment call TRBD2 is taken from the table without a DNA check. TRBV21-1 is annotated as a pseudogene. Here is the DNA: TGTGCCAGCAGCAAATGTCTGCAGCGCGAACAAGAGAATGAGCAGTTCTTC. This yields the protein CASSKCLQREQENEQFF.